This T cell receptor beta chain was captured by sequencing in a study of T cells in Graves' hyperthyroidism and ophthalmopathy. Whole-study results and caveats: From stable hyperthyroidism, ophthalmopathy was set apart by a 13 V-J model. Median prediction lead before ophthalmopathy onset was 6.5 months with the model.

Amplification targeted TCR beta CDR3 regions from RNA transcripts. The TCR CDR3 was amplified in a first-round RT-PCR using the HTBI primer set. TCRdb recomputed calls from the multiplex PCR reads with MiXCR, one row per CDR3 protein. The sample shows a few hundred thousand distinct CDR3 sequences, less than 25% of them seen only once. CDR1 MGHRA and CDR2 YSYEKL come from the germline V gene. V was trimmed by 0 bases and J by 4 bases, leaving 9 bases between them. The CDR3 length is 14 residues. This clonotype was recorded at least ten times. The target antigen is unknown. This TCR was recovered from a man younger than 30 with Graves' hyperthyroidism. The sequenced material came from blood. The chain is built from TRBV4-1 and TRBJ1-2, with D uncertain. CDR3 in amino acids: CASSQDAGGYGYTF. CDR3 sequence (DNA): TGCGCCAGCAGCCAAGATGCCGGAGGCTATGGCTACACCTTC.